The next 26 T cell receptor beta chains were all read from a single sample in a study of OX40 agonist ivuxolimab in advanced cancers. Measured with immunoSEQ multiplex PCR; TCRdb has only the in-frame clones, and not every one. The data contain about 90,000 clones, 75% to 90% of them seen just once; the ten biggest clones take up 6.5% to 9%. Source: CD4+ or CD8+ T cells sorted from blood, taken in a trial of the OX40 agonist ivuxolimab. These receptors were taken from an adult with an advanced solid tumor such as melanoma, head and neck, liver or kidney cancer.

This chain joins TRBV14 and TRBJ2-6, with 9 bases lining up with TRBD1. Germline V gives CDR1 SGHDN, CDR2 FVKESK. CDR3 size: 23 residues. V trimming: 0 bases; J trimming: 2 bases; junction bases outside the gene matches: 20. The CDR3 sequence is CASSQDLGGLRGQGFPGANVLTF. The CDR3 nucleotides are TGTGCCAGCAGCCAAGATCTTGGAGGTTTACGGGGACAGGGTTTTCCTGGGGCCAACGTCCTGACTTTC.

J is TRBJ2-7 and V is TRBV18, with D possibly TRBD2 on 5 matching bases. The germline gives CDR1 KGHSH, CDR2 LQKENI. This CDR3 has 11 residues. V was pared by 5 bases and J by 6 bases, with 8 bases between. In DNA form, the CDR3 reads TGTGCCAGCTCATCTGAGGGCGAGCAGTACTTC. This translates into CASSSEGEQYF.

The CDR3 nucleotides read TGTGCCAGCAGCCCGAACCTTTCCGGGGGGCAGTTCTTC. It yields the protein CASSPNLSGGQFF. V gene TRBV14 combines with J gene TRBJ2-1, with D possibly being TRBD2 (6 bases). CDR3 length: 13 residues. V was pared by 4 bases and J by 12 bases, with 16 bases between. Germline assignment: CDR1 SGHDN and CDR2 FVKESK.

The V gene is TRBV19, the J gene TRBJ1-1; 7 nucleotides agree with TRBD1. The CDR3 extends over 13 amino acids. J lost 6 bases, V lost 5 bases, and 6 bases had no gene match. CDR1 and CDR2 from the germline V gene are LNHDA and SQIVND (reference sequence). In DNA form, the CDR3 reads TGTGCCAGTAGTGGGACAGCTGGTTCTGAAGCTTTCTTT. This gives the protein CASSGTAGSEAFF.

V gene TRBV27 combines with J gene TRBJ2-1; the D gene is possibly TRBD2 (5 bases). V shed 8 bases and J shed 0 bases, with 8 bases lying between them. The germline CDR1 and CDR2 sequences are MNHEY and SMNVEV (reference sequence). This CDR3 region has 13 residues. This CDR3 reads CASGLGSYNEQFF. The CDR3 bases are TGTGCCAGCGGACTCGGCTCCTACAATGAGCAGTTCTTC.

This clone has just a few counts. This rearrangement joins TRBV9 to TRBJ2-2; the match to TRBD1 covers 7 bases. The ends lost 4 bases at V and 2 bases at J; junction bases unmatched: 5. Germline V lookup: CDR1 SGDLS, CDR2 YYNGEE. This CDR3 is built from 15 residues. The CDR3, as DNA: TGTGCCAGCAGCCCCGGGACAGAAAACACCGGGGAGCTGTTTTTT. Protein sequence: CASSPGTENTGELFF.

The chain employs TRBV19 and TRBJ1-1; D unresolved. Trimming cost V 3 bases and J 0 bases, with 5 bases left between them. Germline V gene sequence: CDR1 LNHDA, CDR2 SQIVND (reference sequence). The CDR3 contains 13 residues. CDR3 protein: CASSIGVNTEAFF. For the CDR3, the DNA is TGTGCCAGTAGTATCGGAGTGAACACTGAAGCTTTCTTT.

This clone has only one observation. This chain links TRBV19 with TRBJ2-7; 11 nucleotides match TRBD1. The junction had 3 bases not matched to a gene; V was cut back by 4 bases and J by 4 bases. This CDR3 has 14 residues. The germline V gene encodes CDR1 LNHDA and CDR2 SQIVND (reference sequence). The CDR3 region is CASSRGQGEYEQYF. CDR3 DNA: TGTGCCAGTAGTAGGGGACAGGGGGAATACGAGCAGTACTTC.

The chain joins TRBV11-3 to TRBJ2-1; weak D call: TRBD1 (5 bases). The CDR3 extends over 16 amino acids. Germline CDR1 and CDR2: SGHNT and YENEEA. V was trimmed by 4 bases and J by 3 bases, leaving 16 bases between them. CDR3 sequence (DNA): TGTGCCAGCAGCTCCCCTGACAGAGCTTTCTACAATGAGCAGTTCTTC. Its translation is CASSSPDRAFYNEQFF.

The count of this clone is one. The chain links TRBV7-6 to TRBJ2-3; D uncertain. The CDR3 extends over 12 amino acids. The V end lost 3 bases, the J end lost 6 bases, and 7 bases lay between the germline ends. Germline-derived CDR1 and CDR2 are SGHVS and FNYEAQ. CDR3 sequence reads: CASSLLGDTQYF. CDR3 in DNA: TGTGCCAGCAGCTTGCTCGGGGATACGCAGTATTTT. Full variable domain (remainder filled in from reference TRBV7-6 and TRBJ2-3): GAGVSQSPRYKVTKRGQDVALRCDPISGHVSLYWYRQALGQGPEFLTYFNYEAQQDKSGLPNDRFSAERPEGSISTLTIQRTEQRDSAMYRCASSLLGDTQYFGPGTRLTVL.

The V call is TRBV27, the J call TRBJ1-1; D remains ambiguous. CDR1 is MNHEY and CDR2 is SMNVEV in the germline V gene (reference sequence). The CDR3 consists of 13 residues. Between the trimmed V and J ends, which lost 1 base and 1 base, there was a span of 4 bases. This CDR3 is CASSLLENTEAFF. The CDR3 DNA follows: TGTGCCAGCAGTTTATTGGAGAACACTGAAGCTTTCTTT.

The rearrangement links TRBV5-1 to TRBJ1-1; D perhaps matches TRBD1 (6 bases). Trimming removed 1 base at V and 5 bases at J, with 6 bases between. From germline, CDR1 is SGHRS and CDR2 YFSETQ. This CDR3 is built from 12 residues. CDR3 bases: TGCGCCAGCAGCTTGAGGGGGACTGAAGCTTTCTTT. It codes for CASSLRGTEAFF.

This clone showed up just once. Within the sample, other DNA sequences also encode this same CDR3. CDR3 protein: CASSYSRETNEKLFF. DNA of the CDR3: TGTGCCAGCAGTTACTCACGGGAAACTAATGAAAAACTGTTTTTT. The chain couples TRBV6-6 to TRBJ1-4; D is uncertain. Germline CDR1 reads MNHNY; CDR2 reads SVGAGI (reference sequence). V was cut by 0 bases and J by 1 base, with 6 bases left in between. The CDR3 extends over 15 amino acids.

The chain has TRBV4-1 and TRBJ1-5; D perhaps matches TRBD1 (6 bases). Trimming left V 1 base short and J 4 bases short, with 17 bases between. Germline loops: CDR1 MGHRA, CDR2 YSYEKL. The CDR3 has 17 amino acids. The CDR3 coding sequence is TGCGCCAGCAGCCAAGGAGGTGGACAGTTGCCAAATCAGCCCCAGCATTTT. Translation gives CASSQGGGQLPNQPQHF.

The chain uses TRBV2 and TRBJ1-5, with 7 bases fitting TRBD1. The CDR3 covers 14 residues. Trimming at V came to 5 bases and at J to 6 bases, leaving 7 bases not matched to a gene. Germline V gene sequence: CDR1 SNHLY, CDR2 FYNNEI. CDR3 bases: TGTGCCAGCAGTCTACAGGGGTACGGTCAGCCCCAGCATTTT. Translation: CASSLQGYGQPQHF.

The V gene is TRBV7-3, the J gene TRBJ2-4, with TRBD2 as a possible D gene (6 bases). Trimming took 3 bases from V and 5 from J, leaving 11 bases between them. The CDR3 is 14 amino acids. Germline lookup yields CDR1 SGHTA and CDR2 FQGTGA. CDR3 sequence: CASSFGGPQNIQYF. Written as DNA, the CDR3 is TGTGCCAGCAGCTTCGGAGGGCCTCAAAACATTCAGTACTTC.

Comment on this clone: Other DNA variants within this sample encode the same CDR3. This chain links TRBV7-9 with TRBJ2-3; 10 bases are a match to TRBD2. CDR3 size: 17 residues. Trimming at V came to 2 bases and at J to 2 bases, leaving 7 bases not matched to a gene. Germline CDR1 SEHNR, CDR2 FQNEAQ (reference sequence). Here the CDR3 reads CASSLTRTSGDTDTQYF. The CDR3 DNA is TGTGCCAGCAGCTTAACCCGGACTAGCGGAGACACAGATACGCAGTATTTT.

The rearrangement uses TRBV5-1 and TRBJ2-6; the D is unclear. Germline V gene data show CDR1 as SGHRS and CDR2 as YFSETQ. V gave up 5 bases and J gave up 2 bases, with 11 bases separating them. CDR3 length equals 15 residues. The CDR3 loop reads CASRATVTGANVLTF. The DNA of the CDR3 is TGCGCCAGCAGGGCAACAGTAACTGGGGCCAACGTCCTGACTTTC.

The CDR3 is CASSVDQGGYNEQFF. The CDR3 DNA sequence: TGTGCCAGCAGCGTAGATCAGGGGGGCTACAATGAGCAGTTCTTC. This chain joins TRBV9 and TRBJ2-1, with D possibly matching TRBD1 (7 bases). Trimming removed 0 bases at V and 3 bases at J, with 10 bases between. The CDR3 loop spans 15 amino acids. Germline V gene sequence: CDR1 SGDLS, CDR2 YYNGEE. Together with reference TRBV9 and TRBJ2-1, the CDR3 gives the full variable domain: DSGVTQTPKHLITATGQRVTLRCSPRSGDLSVYWYQQSLDQGLQFLIQYYNGEERAKGNILERFSAQQFPDLHSELNLSSLELGDSALYFCASSVDQGGYNEQFFGPGTRLTVL.

The chain combines TRBV5-4 with TRBJ2-3; 9 bases are a match to TRBD2. The CDR3 loop spans 16 amino acids. V shed 3 bases and J 2 bases; nucleotides not matched to a gene: 7. Germline CDR1 SGHNT, CDR2 YYREEE (reference sequence). The chain's CDR3 is CASSYTTSGYTDTQYF. DNA for the CDR3: TGTGCCAGCAGCTACACGACTAGCGGATACACAGATACGCAGTATTTT.

The chain carries TRBV6-1 and TRBJ2-6; D gene ambiguous. Trimming shortened V by 6 bases and J by 0 bases, and 3 bases separated the two germline ends. The V gene's germline CDR1 is MNHNS and CDR2 SASEGT. The CDR3 runs to 13 residues. The CDR3 DNA is TGTGCCAGCAGCACCTCTGGGGCCAACGTCCTGACTTTC. Amino acid sequence: CASSTSGANVLTF.

The chain combines TRBV5-1 with TRBJ2-1; 8 bases are a match to TRBD2. This CDR3 comprises 14 residues. Germline lookup yields CDR1 SGHRS and CDR2 YFSETQ. V lost 3 bases to trimming and J lost 8 bases; unmatched junction nucleotides: 7. The CDR3 reads CASSSGLAVDEQFF. The CDR3 DNA sequence: TGCGCCAGCAGCTCTGGACTAGCCGTCGATGAGCAGTTCTTC.

The gene calls are TRBV28 and TRBJ2-1; D perhaps matches TRBD2 (5 bases). CDR3 length equals 15 residues. V lost 11 bases and J lost 2, with 19 bases in between. Germline V CDR1 and CDR2: MDHEN, SYDVKM. The DNA for the CDR3 is TGTGCCTCCAACACCTACAGCGGAACCTACAATGAGCAGTTCTTC. It yields the protein CASNTYSGTYNEQFF.

This chain uses TRBV5-4 with TRBJ2-7; D not resolved. V gave up 2 bases and J gave up 2 bases, with 8 bases separating them. The CDR3 has 13 residues. The germline CDR1 and CDR2 sequences are SGHNT and YYREEE (reference sequence). In DNA form, the CDR3 reads TGTGCCAGCAGCTTCGCGGAAGCCTACGAGCAGTACTTC. Its protein is CASSFAEAYEQYF.

The chain has TRBV15 and TRBJ2-1; weak D call: TRBD2 (5 bases). The CDR3 has 14 amino acids. Germline lookup yields CDR1 LNHNV and CDR2 YYDKDF (reference sequence). The V end was cut by 8 bases, the J end by 5 bases, with 16 bases between. The CDR3 sequence: CATAGSRIDNEQFF. CDR3 in DNA: TGTGCCACCGCGGGCTCGCGGATAGACAATGAGCAGTTCTTC.

The V gene is TRBV14, the J gene TRBJ2-7; a possible D gene is TRBD2 (5 bases). Germline CDR1 and CDR2: SGHDN and FVKESK. V was shortened by 4 bases and J by 5 bases, with 21 bases between the two germline ends. CDR3 length equals 16 residues. CDR3 protein: CASSPRPPGVWDEQYF. For the CDR3, the DNA is TGTGCCAGCAGCCCTCGTCCCCCCGGGGTCTGGGACGAGCAGTACTTC.